This TCR beta chain was retrieved from a study of cytomegalovirus exposure and HLA in healthy donors. V trimming: 4 bases; J trimming: 6 bases; junction bases outside the gene matches: 6. Germline V lookup: CDR1 SGHTA, CDR2 FQGNSA. The CDR3 is 14 residues long. This PCR relied on a set of 60 Vbeta primers and 13 Jbeta primers. Here immunoSEQ multiplex PCR was the method, and the copy in TCRdb shows in-frame clones only, minus some. The repertoire holds fewer than 250,000 clones, with roughly 86% as singletons. The receptor comes from a woman aged 18-35 years in good health and CMV-seronegative. The V call is TRBV7-2, the J call TRBJ2-7; 10 positions match TRBD1. Material for sequencing was PBMCs. CDR3 in DNA: TGTGCCAGCAGCTCCCGACAGGGGGCGCGCGAGCAGTACTTC. It specifies CASSSRQGAREQYF.